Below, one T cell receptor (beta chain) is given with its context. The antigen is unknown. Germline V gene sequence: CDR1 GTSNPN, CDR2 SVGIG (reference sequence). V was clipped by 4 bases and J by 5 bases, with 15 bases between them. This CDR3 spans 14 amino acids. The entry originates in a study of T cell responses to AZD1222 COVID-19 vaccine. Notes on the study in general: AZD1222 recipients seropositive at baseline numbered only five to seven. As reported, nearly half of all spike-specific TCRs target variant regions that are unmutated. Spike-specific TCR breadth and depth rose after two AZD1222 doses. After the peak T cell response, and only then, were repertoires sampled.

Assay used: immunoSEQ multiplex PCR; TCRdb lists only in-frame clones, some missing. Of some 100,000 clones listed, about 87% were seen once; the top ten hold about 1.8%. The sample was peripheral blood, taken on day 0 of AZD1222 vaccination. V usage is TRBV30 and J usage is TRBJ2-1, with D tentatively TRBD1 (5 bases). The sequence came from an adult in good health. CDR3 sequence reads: CAWTSWGSHNEQFF. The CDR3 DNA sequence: TGTGCCTGGACTTCTTGGGGCAGTCACAATGAGCAGTTCTTC.